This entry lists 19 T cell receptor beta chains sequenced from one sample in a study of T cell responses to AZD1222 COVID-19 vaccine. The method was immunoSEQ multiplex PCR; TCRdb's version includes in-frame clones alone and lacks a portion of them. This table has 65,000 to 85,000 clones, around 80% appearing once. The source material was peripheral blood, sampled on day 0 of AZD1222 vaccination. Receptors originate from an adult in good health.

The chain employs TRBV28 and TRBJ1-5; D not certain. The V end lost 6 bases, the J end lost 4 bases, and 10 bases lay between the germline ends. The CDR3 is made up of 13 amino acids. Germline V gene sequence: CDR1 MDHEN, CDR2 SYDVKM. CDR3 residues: CASRPSRNQPQHF. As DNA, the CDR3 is TGTGCCAGCAGGCCTAGTAGAAATCAGCCCCAGCATTTT.

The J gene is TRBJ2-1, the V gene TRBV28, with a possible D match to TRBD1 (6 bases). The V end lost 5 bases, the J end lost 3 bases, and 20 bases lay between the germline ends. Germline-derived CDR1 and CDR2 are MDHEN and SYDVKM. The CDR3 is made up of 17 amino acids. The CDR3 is CASSPPGAGTSYNEQFF. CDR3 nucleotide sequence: TGTGCCAGCAGTCCTCCCGGGGCAGGGACAAGCTACAATGAGCAGTTCTTC.

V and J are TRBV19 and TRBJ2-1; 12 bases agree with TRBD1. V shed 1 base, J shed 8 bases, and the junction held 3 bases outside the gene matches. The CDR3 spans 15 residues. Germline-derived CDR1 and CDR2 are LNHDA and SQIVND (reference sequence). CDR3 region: CASSIGGTGGDEQFF. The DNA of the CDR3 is TGTGCCAGTAGTATAGGAGGGACAGGGGGCGATGAGCAGTTCTTC.

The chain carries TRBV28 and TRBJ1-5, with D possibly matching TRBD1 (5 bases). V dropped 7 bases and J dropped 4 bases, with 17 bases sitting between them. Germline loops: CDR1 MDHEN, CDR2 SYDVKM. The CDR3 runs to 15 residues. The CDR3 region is CASTPGGGGNQPQHF. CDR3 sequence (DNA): TGTGCCAGCACCCCGGGCGGCGGGGGAAATCAGCCCCAGCATTTT.

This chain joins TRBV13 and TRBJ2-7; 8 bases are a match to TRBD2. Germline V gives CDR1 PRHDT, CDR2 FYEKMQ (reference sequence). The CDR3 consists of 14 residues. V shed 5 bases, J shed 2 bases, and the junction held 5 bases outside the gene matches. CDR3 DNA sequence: TGTGCCAGCAGCCCCCGGGAGGGGGCCTACGAGCAGTACTTC. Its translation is CASSPREGAYEQYF.

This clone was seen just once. The CDR3 sequence is CASSPQRELSTDTQYF. DNA for the CDR3: TGTGCCAGCAGCCCTCAGCGGGAGCTTAGCACAGATACGCAGTATTTT. The chain is built from TRBV7-3 and TRBJ2-3, with 8 bases matching TRBD2. CDR1 SGHTA and CDR2 FQGTGA come from the germline V gene. The CDR3 is made up of 16 amino acids. J was trimmed by 0 bases and V by 5 bases; bases with no gene match: 7.

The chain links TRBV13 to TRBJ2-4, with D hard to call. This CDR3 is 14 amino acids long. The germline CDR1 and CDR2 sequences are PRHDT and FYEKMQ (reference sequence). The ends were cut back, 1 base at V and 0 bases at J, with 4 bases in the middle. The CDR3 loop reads CASSLVQAKNIQYF. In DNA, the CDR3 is TGTGCCAGCAGCTTAGTCCAAGCCAAAAACATTCAGTACTTC.

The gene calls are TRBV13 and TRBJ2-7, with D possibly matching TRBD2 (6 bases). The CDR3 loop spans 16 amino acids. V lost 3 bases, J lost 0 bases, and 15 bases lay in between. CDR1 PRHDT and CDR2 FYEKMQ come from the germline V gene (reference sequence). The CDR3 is CASSFLGTENSYEQYF. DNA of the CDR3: TGTGCCAGCAGCTTTCTAGGGACTGAAAACTCCTACGAGCAGTACTTC.

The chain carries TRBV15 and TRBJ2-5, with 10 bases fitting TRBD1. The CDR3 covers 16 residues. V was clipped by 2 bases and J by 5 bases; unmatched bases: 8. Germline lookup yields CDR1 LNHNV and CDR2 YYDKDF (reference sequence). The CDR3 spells CATSRTGTGAAETQYF. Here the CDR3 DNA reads TGTGCCACCAGCAGAACCGGGACAGGGGCGGCGGAGACCCAGTACTTC.

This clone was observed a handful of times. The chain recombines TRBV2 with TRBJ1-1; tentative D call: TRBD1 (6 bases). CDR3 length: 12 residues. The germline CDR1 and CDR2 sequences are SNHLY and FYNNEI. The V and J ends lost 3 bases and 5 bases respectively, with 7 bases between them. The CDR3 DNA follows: TGTGCCAGCAGTGACAGGGGAACTGAAGCTTTCTTT. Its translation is CASSDRGTEAFF.

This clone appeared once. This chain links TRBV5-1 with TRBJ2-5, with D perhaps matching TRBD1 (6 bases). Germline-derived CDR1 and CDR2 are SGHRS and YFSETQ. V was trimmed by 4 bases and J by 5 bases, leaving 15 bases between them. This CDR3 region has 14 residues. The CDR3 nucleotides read TGCGCCAGCAGCGTTGGACAGACAAGTGAGACCCAGTACTTC. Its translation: CASSVGQTSETQYF. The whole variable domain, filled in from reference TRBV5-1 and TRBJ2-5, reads KAGVTQTPRYLIKTRGQQVTLSCSPISGHRSVSWYQQTPGQGLQFLFEYFSETQRNKGNFPGRFSGRQFSNSRSEMNVSTLELGDSALYLCASSVGQTSETQYFGPGTRLLVL.

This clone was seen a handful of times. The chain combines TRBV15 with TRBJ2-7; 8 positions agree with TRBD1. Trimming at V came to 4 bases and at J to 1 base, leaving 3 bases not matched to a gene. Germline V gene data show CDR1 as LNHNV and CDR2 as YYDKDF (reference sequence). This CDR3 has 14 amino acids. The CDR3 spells CATSKWDRSYEQYF. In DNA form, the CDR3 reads TGTGCCACCAGCAAATGGGACAGGTCCTACGAGCAGTACTTC.

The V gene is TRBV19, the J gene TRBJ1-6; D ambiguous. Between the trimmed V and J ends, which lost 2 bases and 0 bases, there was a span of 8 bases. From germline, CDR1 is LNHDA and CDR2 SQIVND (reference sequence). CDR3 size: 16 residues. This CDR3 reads CASSIFGSSYNSPLHF. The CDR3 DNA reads TGTGCCAGTAGTATATTCGGTAGCTCCTATAATTCACCCCTCCACTTT.

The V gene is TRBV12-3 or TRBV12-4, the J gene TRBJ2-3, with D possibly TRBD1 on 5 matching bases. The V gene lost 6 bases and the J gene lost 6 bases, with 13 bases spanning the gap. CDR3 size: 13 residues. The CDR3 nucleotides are TGTGCCAGCAGCTTTGCGGCAGGGGATACGCAGTATTTT. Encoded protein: CASSFAAGDTQYF.

CDR3 residues: CASSALRTEEAFF. Here the CDR3 DNA reads TGTGCCAGCAGCGCGCTCCGGACGGAAGAAGCTTTCTTT. The V and J genes are TRBV9 and TRBJ1-1; D ambiguous. Germline lookup yields CDR1 SGDLS and CDR2 YYNGEE. V lost 3 bases to trimming and J lost 8 bases, with 14 bases between them. CDR3 size: 13 residues.

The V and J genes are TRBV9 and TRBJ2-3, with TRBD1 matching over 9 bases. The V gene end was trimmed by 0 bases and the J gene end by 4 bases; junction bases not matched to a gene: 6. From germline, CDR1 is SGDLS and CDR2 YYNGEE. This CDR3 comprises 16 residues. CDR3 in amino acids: CASSVAGQGGPDTQYF. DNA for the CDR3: TGTGCCAGCAGCGTAGCGGGACAGGGTGGGCCAGATACGCAGTATTTT.

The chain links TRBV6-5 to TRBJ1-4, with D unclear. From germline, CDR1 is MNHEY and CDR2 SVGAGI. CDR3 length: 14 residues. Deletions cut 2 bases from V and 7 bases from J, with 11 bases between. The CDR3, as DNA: TGTGCCAGCAGTTACGCGGGGTTCAGTGAAAAACTGTTTTTT. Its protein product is CASSYAGFSEKLFF.

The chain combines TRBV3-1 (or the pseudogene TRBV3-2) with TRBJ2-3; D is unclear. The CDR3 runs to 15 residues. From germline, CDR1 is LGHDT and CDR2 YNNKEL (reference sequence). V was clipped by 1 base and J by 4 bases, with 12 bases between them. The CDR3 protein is CASSQGQWSSDTQYF. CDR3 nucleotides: TGTGCCAGCAGCCAAGGGCAGTGGTCATCAGATACGCAGTATTTT.

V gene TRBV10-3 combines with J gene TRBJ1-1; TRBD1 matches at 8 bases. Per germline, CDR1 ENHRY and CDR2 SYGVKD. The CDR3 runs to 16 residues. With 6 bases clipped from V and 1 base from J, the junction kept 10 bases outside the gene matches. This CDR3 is CAISTNPGQANTEAFF. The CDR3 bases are TGTGCCATCAGCACGAATCCGGGACAGGCGAACACTGAAGCTTTCTTT.